The 18 T cell receptor beta chains below were found in one sample sequenced in a study of shared clonotypes between healthy human individuals. Using immunoSEQ multiplex PCR, the repertoire was profiled, and TCRdb retains in-frame clones only, with some absent. The table has approximately 2.1 million clones, 93% seen once; the top ten hold about 0.41%. The sequenced sample was naive CD4+ T cells from PBMCs. Subset denoted: CD45RA+ positively selected. Every receptor here comes from a man between 18 and 35 years old in good health. Some clones in this sample may be carry-over from other donors' samples.

The chain combines TRBV14 with TRBJ1-2; 8 bases agree with TRBD1. Germline CDR1 reads SGHDN; CDR2 reads FVKESK. Losses at the gene ends were 1 base for V and 7 bases for J; bases not matched to a gene: 14. This CDR3 region has 17 residues. CDR3 sequence (DNA): TGTGCCAGCAGCCAAGCCGGGACAGGAGGAGCGGTGCGTGGCTACACCTTC. It codes for CASSQAGTGGAVRGYTF. Full variable domain (rest looked up from reference TRBV14 and TRBJ1-2): EAGVTQFPSHSVIEKGQTVTLRCDPISGHDNLYWYRRVMGKEIKFLLHFVKESKQDESGMPNNRFLAERTGGTYSTLKVQPAELEDSGVYFCASSQAGTGGAVRGYTFGSGTRLTVV.

V gene TRBV28 combines with J gene TRBJ1-2; D remains unclear. The CDR3 runs 13 residues. Germline loops: CDR1 MDHEN, CDR2 SYDVKM. The germline V and J ends were trimmed by 6 bases and 4 bases, with 12 bases remaining between them. CDR3: CASRIGPTYGYTF. CDR3 DNA sequence: TGTGCCAGCAGAATAGGACCGACCTATGGCTACACCTTC.

This chain connects TRBV27 to TRBJ2-6; D is possibly TRBD1 or TRBD2 (5 bases each). V lost 5 bases, J lost 2 bases, and 13 bases lay in between. Germline V lookup: CDR1 MNHEY, CDR2 SMNVEV (reference sequence). The CDR3 runs to 16 residues. CDR3 residues: CASSGTPWAGANVLTF. CDR3 nucleotide sequence: TGTGCCAGCAGTGGGACCCCCTGGGCTGGGGCCAACGTCCTGACTTTC.

This clone was picked up one time. The V call is TRBV7-2, the J call TRBJ2-7; no definite D call. The CDR3 runs to 14 residues. Germline V gene sequence: CDR1 SGHTA, CDR2 FQGNSA. V lost 4 bases, J lost 2 bases, and 12 bases lay in between. The CDR3 sequence is CASSSGRAAYEQYF. DNA of the CDR3: TGTGCCAGCAGCTCAGGACGGGCGGCCTACGAGCAGTACTTC.

V is TRBV6-6 and J is TRBJ2-3; no definite D call. The CDR3 runs 14 residues. V was clipped by 7 bases and J by 0 bases, with 11 bases between them. The germline V gene has CDR1 MNHNY and CDR2 SVGAGI (reference sequence). The CDR3 DNA follows: TGTGCCAGCAATCCCGGTGGTAGCACAGATACGCAGTATTTT. Its translation: CASNPGGSTDTQYF.

As for this clone: Possible read error: a much larger clone is one base away. The chain uses TRBV2 and TRBJ2-1; 11 bases are a match to TRBD2. This CDR3 is 15 amino acids long. Trimming cost V 6 bases and J 5 bases; bases outside gene matches: 6. Germline CDR1 SNHLY, CDR2 FYNNEI. CDR3 protein: CASSLGTSGNNEQFF. The CDR3 DNA reads TGTGCCAGCAGCCTAGGGACTAGCGGAAACAATGAGCAGTTCTTC.

The rearrangement links TRBV7-8 to TRBJ2-3; D gene unclear. Trimming pared 3 bases from V and 4 bases from J, leaving 11 bases between. The CDR3 runs to 14 residues. The V gene's germline CDR1 is SGHVS and CDR2 FQNEAQ. The CDR3 coding sequence is TGTGCCAGCAGCTTCACGATGGGGTCAGATACGCAGTATTTT. Residues: CASSFTMGSDTQYF.

The rearrangement uses TRBV7-8 and TRBJ1-5; D remains unclear. The V end lost 5 bases, the J end lost 7 bases, and 15 bases lay between the germline ends. The CDR3 length is 14 residues. The germline V gene encodes CDR1 SGHVS and CDR2 FQNEAQ. The chain's CDR3 is CASSTRTAEQPQHF. Here the CDR3 DNA reads TGTGCCAGCAGCACTAGGACGGCTGAGCAGCCCCAGCATTTT.

The V call is TRBV14, the J call TRBJ2-1; TRBD2 aligns across 11 bases. V was pared by 1 base and J by 7 bases, with 9 bases of the junction left unmatched. Germline CDR1 SGHDN, CDR2 FVKESK. The CDR3 sequence is 17 residues long. The CDR3 coding sequence is TGTGCCAGCAGCCAAGGGATTAGCGGGAGGGCCCGGAATGAGCAGTTCTTC. The encoded protein is CASSQGISGRARNEQFF.

In its sample, this clone was seen once. This rearrangement joins TRBV2 to TRBJ1-1, with TRBD1 as a possible D gene (6 bases). V was clipped by 4 bases and J by 11 bases, with 14 bases between them. CDR1 is SNHLY, CDR2 FYNNEI, per germline. The CDR3 is 12 residues long. CDR3 coding DNA: TGTGCCAGCAGTGGGGGGGCCACGCGGGCTTTCTTT. It yields the protein CASSGGATRAFF.

The rearrangement joins TRBV11-2 to TRBJ1-4; D gene ambiguous. CDR3 size: 15 residues. The V end lost 5 bases, the J end lost 2 bases, and 12 bases lay between the germline ends. The germline V gene has CDR1 SGHAT and CDR2 FQNNGV. The CDR3 loop reads CASSRNPGTNEKLFF. The CDR3 bases are TGTGCCAGCAGCCGCAATCCCGGGACTAATGAAAAACTGTTTTTT.

The chain employs TRBV5-1 and TRBJ2-5; 11 bases are shared with TRBD2. The V gene's germline CDR1 is SGHRS and CDR2 YFSETQ. This CDR3 is 18 amino acids long. The J segment lost 0 bases and the V segment lost 3 bases, leaving 10 bases of the junction unmatched. The DNA of the CDR3 is TGCGCCAGCAGCTCCCCGGGACTAGCGGCTCAGTACCAAGAGACCCAGTACTTC. Amino acid sequence: CASSSPGLAAQYQETQYF.

The chain has TRBV27 and TRBJ1-5; the D is unclear. Per germline, CDR1 MNHEY and CDR2 SMNVEV (reference sequence). CDR3 length: 12 residues. V was pared by 7 bases and J by 1 base, with 5 bases between. The CDR3 nucleotides are TGTGCCAGCACCCTGAGCAATCAGCCCCAGCATTTT. Residues: CASTLSNQPQHF.

This chain joins TRBV2 and TRBJ1-2; 10 nucleotides match TRBD1. Trimming at V came to 5 bases and at J to 5 bases, leaving 8 bases not matched to a gene. This CDR3 contains 15 residues. Germline CDR1 is SNHLY and CDR2 is FYNNEI. This CDR3 reads CASSLRDRGVYGYTF. The CDR3 bases are TGTGCCAGCAGTCTCCGGGACAGGGGTGTGTATGGCTACACCTTC.

The chain links TRBV6-5 to TRBJ1-2; D not certain. CDR3 length: 14 amino acids. The V end was cut by 6 bases, the J end by 4 bases, with 15 bases between. CDR1 and CDR2 from the germline V gene are MNHEY and SVGAGI. This CDR3 reads CASSRVYGFYGYTF. The CDR3 nucleotides read TGTGCCAGCAGCCGAGTATACGGTTTCTATGGCTACACCTTC.

The V call is TRBV30, the J call TRBJ1-5; D is unclear. This CDR3 is 14 amino acids long. V was trimmed by 2 bases and J by 3 bases, leaving 11 bases between them. Germline V lookup: CDR1 GTSNPN, CDR2 SVGIG (reference sequence). The CDR3 DNA reads TGTGCCTGGAGTCCCGGACTGAACAATCAGCCCCAGCATTTT. Amino acid sequence: CAWSPGLNNQPQHF.

This chain joins TRBV10-3 and TRBJ2-1; the match to TRBD2 covers 7 bases. Germline V gives CDR1 ENHRY, CDR2 SYGVKD. The CDR3 has 15 residues. V lost 11 bases to trimming and J lost 5 bases; unmatched junction nucleotides: 15. The CDR3 DNA follows: TGTGCCTCCGGGCCCGGGGGGACGGAACACAATGAGCAGTTCTTC. This translates into CASGPGGTEHNEQFF.

The V and J genes are TRBV5-1 and TRBJ2-2; 7 bases line up with TRBD1. Trimming removed 4 bases from V and 2 bases from J; junction bases left unmatched: 5. The CDR3 spans 15 residues. Germline V CDR1 and CDR2: SGHRS, YFSETQ. For the CDR3, the DNA is TGCGCCAGCAGCCTCGGACAGGACAACACCGGGGAGCTGTTTTTT. This encodes CASSLGQDNTGELFF.